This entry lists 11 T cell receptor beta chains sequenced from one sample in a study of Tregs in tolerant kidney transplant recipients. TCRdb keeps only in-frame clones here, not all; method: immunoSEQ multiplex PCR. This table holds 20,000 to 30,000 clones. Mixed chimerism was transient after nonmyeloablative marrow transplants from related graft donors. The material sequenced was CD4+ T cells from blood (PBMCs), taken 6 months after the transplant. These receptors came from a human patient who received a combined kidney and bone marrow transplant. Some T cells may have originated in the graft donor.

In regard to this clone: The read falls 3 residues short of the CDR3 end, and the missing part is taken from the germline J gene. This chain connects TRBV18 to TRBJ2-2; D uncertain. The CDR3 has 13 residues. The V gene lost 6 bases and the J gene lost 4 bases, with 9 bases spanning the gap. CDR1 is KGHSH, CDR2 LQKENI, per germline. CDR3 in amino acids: CASSYTATGELFF. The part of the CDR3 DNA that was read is TGTGCCAGCTCCTATACAGCCACCGGGGAG.

The CDR3 loop is CASSLVGAGNTEAFF. Partial CDR3 DNA: TGTGCCAGCAGCTTAGTGGGGGCAGGAAACACTGAA. V usage is TRBV7-2 and J usage is TRBJ1-1; D is perhaps TRBD1 (6 bases). The read ends 3 residues early relative to the CDR3; the germline J gene fills the gap. Germline loops: CDR1 SGHTA, CDR2 FQGNSA. This CDR3 is built from 15 residues. Trimming cost V 1 base and J 2 bases, with 11 bases left between them.

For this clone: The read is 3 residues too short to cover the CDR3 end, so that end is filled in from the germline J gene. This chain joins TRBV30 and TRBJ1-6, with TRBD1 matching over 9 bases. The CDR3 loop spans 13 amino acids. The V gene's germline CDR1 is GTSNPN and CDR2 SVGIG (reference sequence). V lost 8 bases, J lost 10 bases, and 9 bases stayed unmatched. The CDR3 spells CAGRTGAGSPLHF. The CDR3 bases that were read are TGTGCCGGGCGGACAGGGGCAGGCTCACCC.

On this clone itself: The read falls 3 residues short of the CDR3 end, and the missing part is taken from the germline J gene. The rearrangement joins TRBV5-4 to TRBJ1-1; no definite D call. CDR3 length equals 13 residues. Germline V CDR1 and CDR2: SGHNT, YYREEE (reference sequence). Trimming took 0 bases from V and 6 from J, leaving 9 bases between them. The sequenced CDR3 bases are TGTGCCAGCAGCTTGGCCGGAGGGTCTGAA. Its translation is CASSLAGGSE. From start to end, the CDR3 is CASSLAGGSEAFF.

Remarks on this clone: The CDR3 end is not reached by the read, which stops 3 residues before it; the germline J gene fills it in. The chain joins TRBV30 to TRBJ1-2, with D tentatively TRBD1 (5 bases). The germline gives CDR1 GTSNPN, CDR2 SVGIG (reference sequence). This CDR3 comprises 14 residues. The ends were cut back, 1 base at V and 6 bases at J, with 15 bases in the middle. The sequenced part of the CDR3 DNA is TGTGCCTGGAGTGCCCTGAGGCAGGGAAATGGC. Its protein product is CAWSALRQGNG. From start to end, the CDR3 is CAWSALRQGNGYTF. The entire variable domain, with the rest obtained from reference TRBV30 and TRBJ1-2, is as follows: SQTIHQWPATLVQPVGSPLSLECTVEGTSNPNLYWYRQAAGRGLQLLFYSVGIGQISSEVPQNLSASRPQDRQFILSSKKLLLSDSGFYLCAWSALRQGNGYTFGSGTRLTVV.

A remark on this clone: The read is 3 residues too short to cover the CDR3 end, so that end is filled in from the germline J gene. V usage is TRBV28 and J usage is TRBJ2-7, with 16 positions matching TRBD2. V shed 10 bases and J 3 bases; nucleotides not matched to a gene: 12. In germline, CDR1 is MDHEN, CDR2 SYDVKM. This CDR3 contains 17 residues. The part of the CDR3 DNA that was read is TGTGCCACCTCCCGACCGGGACTAGCGGGAGGGCTCTACGAG. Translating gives CATSRPGLAGGLYE. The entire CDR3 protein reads CATSRPGLAGGLYEQYF.

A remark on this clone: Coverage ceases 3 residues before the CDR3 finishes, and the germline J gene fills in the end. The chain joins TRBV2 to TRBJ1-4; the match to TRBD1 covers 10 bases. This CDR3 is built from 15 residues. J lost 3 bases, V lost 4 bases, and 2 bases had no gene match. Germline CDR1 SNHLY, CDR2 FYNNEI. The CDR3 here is CASSGQGASNEKLFF. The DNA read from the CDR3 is TGTGCCAGCAGTGGACAGGGGGCGTCTAATGAAAAA.

The CDR3 reads CSAITSGIGHEQFF. The covered CDR3 bases are TGCAGTGCTATCACTAGCGGGATAGGTCATGAG. The gene calls are TRBV20-1 and TRBJ2-1; TRBD2 matches 10 bases. The missing CDR3 end, 3 residues past where the read stops, is filled in from the germline J gene. The CDR3 runs to 14 residues. CDR1 is DFQATT and CDR2 is SNEGSKA in the germline V gene (reference sequence). Trimming took 4 bases from V and 8 from J; bases not matched to a gene: 8.

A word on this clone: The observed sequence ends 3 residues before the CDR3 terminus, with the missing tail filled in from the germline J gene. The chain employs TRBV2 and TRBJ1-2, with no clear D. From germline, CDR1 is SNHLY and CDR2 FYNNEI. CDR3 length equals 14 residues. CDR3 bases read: TGTGCCAGCAGTGAAAGTAGTCGGACTGGCGGC. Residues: CASSESSRTGG. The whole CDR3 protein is CASSESSRTGGYTF.

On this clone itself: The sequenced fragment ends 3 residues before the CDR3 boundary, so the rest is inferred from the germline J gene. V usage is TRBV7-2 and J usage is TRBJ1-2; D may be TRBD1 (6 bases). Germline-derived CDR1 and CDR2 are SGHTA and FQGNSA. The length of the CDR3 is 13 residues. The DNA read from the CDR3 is TGTGCCAGCACCACCGGACAGCTACGAGGC. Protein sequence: CASTTGQLRG. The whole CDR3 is CASTTGQLRGYTF.

The CDR3 bases that were read are TGTGCCAGCAGTCCTCGCACCGGGACAACTAGCAATCAGCCC. It codes for CASSPRTGTTSNQP. The full CDR3 protein is CASSPRTGTTSNQPQHF. The rearrangement uses TRBV2 and TRBJ1-5; D is possibly TRBD1 (6 bases). Read data end 3 residues before the CDR3 end; the end is taken from the germline J gene. With 5 bases removed from V and 0 bases from J, the gap between germline ends came to 17 bases. The CDR3 has 17 residues. Germline V gene data show CDR1 as SNHLY and CDR2 as FYNNEI.